The rows below give T cell receptor beta chains drawn from one sample of a study of OX40 agonist ivuxolimab in advanced cancers. Data came from immunoSEQ multiplex PCR; TCRdb stores just in-frame clones and leaves some out. This table has more than 65,000 clones, roughly nine tenths appearing once. Sequences were derived from CD4+ or CD8+ T cells sorted from blood, sampled in a trial of the OX40 agonist ivuxolimab. These receptors were collected from an adult with an advanced solid tumor such as melanoma, head and neck, liver or kidney cancer. CDR3s include the opening cysteine and the closing phenylalanine or tryptophan. D genes are given only for firm matches. Clone size is stated in some rows and not others, as once, few, many or a class when expanded.

D gene	clone size	J gene	V gene	CDR3 DNA	CDR3 protein
-	-	TRBJ1-5	TRBV9	TGTGCCAGCAGCGTAGTGGAGCCAAGGAATCAGCCCCAGCATTTT	CASSVVEPRNQPQHF
TRBD1	-	TRBJ1-5	TRBV19	TGTGCCAGTAGTATAGAGGGCAGGGGGAGAAATCAGCCCCAGCATTTT	CASSIEGRGRNQPQHF
TRBD1	-	TRBJ2-1	TRBV5-6	TGTGCCAGCAGGGGTCCGGGACAGCCAAATGAGCAGTTCTTC	CASRGPGQPNEQFF
-	-	TRBJ2-1	TRBV5-1	TGCGCCAGCAGCTTGAGCTCCCCGAGTCTACATGAGCAGTTCTTC	CASSLSSPSLHEQFF
-	-	TRBJ1-4	TRBV11-3	TGTGCCAGCAGCCTAACAGGGATCCCTAATGAAAAACTGTTTTTT	CASSLTGIPNEKLFF
-	-	TRBJ2-7	TRBV6-5	TGTGCCAGCTGGGCGGCACCGGGGGAGCAGTACTTC	CASWAAPGEQYF
TRBD2	-	TRBJ2-7	TRBV13	TGTGCCAGCAGCCTCGGACTAGAAACGTTCGAGCAGTACTTC	CASSLGLETFEQYF
TRBD2	once	TRBJ2-3	TRBV28	TGTGCCAGCAGTCCAAGGACTAGCGGGGGTTACACAGATACGCAGTATTTT	CASSPRTSGGYTDTQYF
-	-	TRBJ2-1	TRBV5-1	TGCGCCAGCAGCCCTAGCGGAGGGGGTAATGAGCAGTTCTTC	CASSPSGGGNEQFF
-	-	TRBJ2-5	TRBV18	TGTGCCAGCTCTTCCCGACAGGCACAAGAGACCCAGTACTTC	CASSSRQAQETQYF
-	-	TRBJ2-5	TRBV21-1	TGTGCCAGCACAGTTATACAGGGGATAGGGTATCGACGACAAGAGACCCAGTACTTC	CASTVIQGIGYRRQETQYF
-	-	TRBJ2-1	TRBV7-9	TGTGCCAGCAGCCGACCTACGACTAGTAGCGATGAGCAGTTCTTC	CASSRPTTSSDEQFF
-	-	TRBJ1-1	TRBV11-3	TGTGCCAGCAGCATACAAGGGTCGAACACTGAAGCTTTCTTT	CASSIQGSNTEAFF
TRBD1	-	TRBJ1-6	TRBV28	TGTGCCAGCAGTTTCCTCGACAGGGGTGATTCACCCCTCCACTTT	CASSFLDRGDSPLHF
-	-	TRBJ2-4	TRBV28	TGTGCCAGCAGTGATACAGGGGCCAAAAACATTCAGTACTTC	CASSDTGAKNIQYF
-	-	TRBJ1-5	TRBV4-1	TGCGCCAGCAGCCAACCCGGACAGCCCCAGCATTTT	CASSQPGQPQHF
-	-	TRBJ1-1	TRBV5-1	TGCGCCAGCAGAGGCCAGCCCGACTCCCCAGCTTTCTTT	CASRGQPDSPAFF
TRBD1	-	TRBJ1-5	TRBV10-3	TGTGCCATCAGTTCCGGGACAGGGGGCGGCAATCAGCCCCAGCATTTT	CAISSGTGGGNQPQHF
-	-	TRBJ1-2	TRBV19	TGTGCCAGTAGCTCGAGCCCACAGGGAAACTATGGCTACACCTTC	CASSSSPQGNYGYTF
-	-	TRBJ2-6	TRBV4-1	TGCGCCAGCAGCCAAGATACAGGGTCCTCTGGGGCCAACGTCCTGACTTTC	CASSQDTGSSGANVLTF
TRBD1	-	TRBJ1-5	TRBV19	TGTGCCAGTAGTATCATTCAGGGACAGGGGATTGTTCAGCCCCAGCATTTT	CASSIIQGQGIVQPQHF
-	-	TRBJ1-1	TRBV28	TGTGCCAGCAGTTTGGGCCTCGAAGCTTTCTTT	CASSLGLEAFF
-	-	TRBJ1-3	TRBV28	TGTGCCAGTCAGGGGAACGTCAACTCTGGAAACACCATATATTTT	CASQGNVNSGNTIYF
-	-	TRBJ1-4	TRBV4-2	TGTGCCAGCAGTCGGCAGCCTATAGGGGAAACTAATGAAAAACTGTTTTTT	CASSRQPIGETNEKLFF
-	-	TRBJ1-2	TRBV6-5	TGTGCCAGCAGTTACTCTGGCAGACTCTATGGCTACACCTTC	CASSYSGRLYGYTF
TRBD1	few	TRBJ1-2	TRBV11-3	TGTGCCAGCAGCTTAGAGGACAGGGGAATCTATGGCTACACCTTC	CASSLEDRGIYGYTF
TRBD2	-	TRBJ2-3	TRBV19	TGTGCCAGTAGTATGCCAGCGGGAGGCGTAGATACGCAGTATTTT	CASSMPAGGVDTQYF
-	-	TRBJ2-3	TRBV9	TGTGCCAGCAGCGTAGCAACAGATACGCAGTATTTT	CASSVATDTQYF
-	-	TRBJ2-7	TRBV5-1	TGCGCCAGCAGCTTTCAGGGGAGCCTCACCTACGAGCAGTACTTC	CASSFQGSLTYEQYF
TRBD1	-	TRBJ1-4	TRBV5-1	TGCGCCAGCAGTCCCGGGACAGGAGAGGAAAAACTGTTTTTT	CASSPGTGEEKLFF
-	-	TRBJ2-3	TRBV6-1	TGTGCCAGCAGTGGGTTCTACCCGGGCACAGATACGCAGTATTTT	CASSGFYPGTDTQYF
-	-	TRBJ2-6	TRBV11-3	TGTGCCAGCAGCTTCCCCGGATGGGGCAGCCGCTCTGGGGCCAACGTCCTGACTTTC	CASSFPGWGSRSGANVLTF
-	-	TRBJ2-3	TRBV7-9	TGTGCCAGCAGCCCACAGCGGTTATACACAGATACGCAGTATTTT	CASSPQRLYTDTQYF
-	-	TRBJ2-1	TRBV5-1	TGCGCCAGCCAATTAGCGGCTTCGGGTGAGCAGTTCTTC	CASQLAASGEQFF
TRBD1	few	TRBJ2-2	TRBV5-1	TGCGCCAGCAGCGCCCGGACAGGACAGAACACCGGGGAGCTGTTTTTT	CASSARTGQNTGELFF
-	-	TRBJ2-2	TRBV14	TGTGCCAGCAGCCAGGCACAGACGGGGGAGCTGTTTTTT	CASSQAQTGELFF
-	-	TRBJ2-7	TRBV7-2	TGTGCCAGCAGCTTAGCAGCGGCCGCTATCTCCTACGAGCAGTACTTC	CASSLAAAAISYEQYF
-	few	TRBJ2-5	TRBV28	TGTGCCAGCAGTTTATCGGCGGGCGGAGAGACCCAGTACTTC	CASSLSAGGETQYF
-	-	TRBJ2-2	TRBV18	TGTGCCAGCTCACCACGAGGGGGGGAGCTGTTTTTT	CASSPRGGELFF
TRBD2	-	TRBJ2-7	TRBV7-9	TGTGCCAGCAGCTCCGCTCGAAGTAGCGGGGGTGATCAGCAGTACTTC	CASSSARSSGGDQQYF
-	-	TRBJ1-5	TRBV19	TGTGCCAGTAGTATAGGTCTCTGGGCAGGGGATTCTAAGAGGCCCCAGCATTTT	CASSIGLWAGDSKRPQHF
TRBD1	-	TRBJ1-2	TRBV4-1	TGCGCCAGCAGCCAAGATTCGGGACAGGACATATATGGCTACACCTTC	CASSQDSGQDIYGYTF
-	-	TRBJ1-3	TRBV7-5	TGTGTCAGAAGCTTAGCCAGGGCGGCTTTGGCCGGAAACACCATATATTTT	CVRSLARAALAGNTIYF
-	-	TRBJ2-1	TRBV11-3	TGTGCCAGCAGCTTAACAGGGTTTGGTTACAATGAGCAGTTCTTC	CASSLTGFGYNEQFF
TRBD1	once	TRBJ1-5	TRBV27	TGTGCCAGCAGGTTCACAGGGGGCCTTAATCAGCCCCAGCATTTT	CASRFTGGLNQPQHF
TRBD1	-	TRBJ2-3	TRBV12-5	TGTGCTAGTGGGCGACAGGGGGGGTCAGATACGCAGTATTTT	CASGRQGGSDTQYF
-	-	TRBJ2-2	TRBV5-1	TGCGCCAGCAGCTTCATGGGGGACAACACCGGGGAGCTGTTTTTT	CASSFMGDNTGELFF
-	-	TRBJ1-1	TRBV5-4	TGTGCCAGCAGCCTCCCCGGAGGCACTGAAGCTTTCTTT	CASSLPGGTEAFF
TRBD1	few	TRBJ1-2	TRBV9	TGTGCCAGCAGCGCGTGGACAGGGGCTAACTATGGCTACACCTTC	CASSAWTGANYGYTF
-	-	TRBJ2-4	TRBV11-3	TGTGCCAGCAGCTACCATGGAGGCCCTACCAAAAACATTCAGTACTTC	CASSYHGGPTKNIQYF
TRBD1	-	TRBJ2-1	TRBV2	TGTGCCAGCAGCGGATCAGGGGGATTATACAATGAGCAGTTCTTC	CASSGSGGLYNEQFF
-	once	TRBJ1-1	TRBV18	TGTGCCAGCTCCCCCGTACGAGCGCGGGATACTGAAGCTTTCTTT	CASSPVRARDTEAFF
-	-	TRBJ1-1	TRBV7-9	TGTGCCAGCAGCTTTCAGGGGTGGGCTGAAGCTTTCTTT	CASSFQGWAEAFF